These 20 T cell receptor beta chains were sequenced from one sample in a study of memory CD8 T cells in hepatitis C reinfection. The time point is: late/post reinfection, 12 to 24 weeks after detection. Sorted cells were sequenced directly ex vivo without any in vitro expansion. TCRdb's table, derived via immunoSEQ multiplex PCR, lists solely in-frame clones and lacks some. The repertoire holds some 44,000 clones, with approximately 89% as singletons. Sequenced: naive CD8+ T cells sorted from blood. All receptors derive from a man aged 18 to 30 with hepatitis C virus infection.

V gene TRBV5-8 combines with J gene TRBJ2-7; possible D gene TRBD2, 6 bases. Per germline, CDR1 SGHTS and CDR2 YDEGEE. This CDR3 region has 14 residues. Between the trimmed V and J ends, which lost 3 bases and 3 bases, there was a span of 13 bases. In DNA, the CDR3 is TGTGCCAGCAGCTCTTCCCCGGGGGACTACGAGCAGTACGTC. Its protein product is CASSSSPGDYEQYV.

The chain recombines TRBV7-8 with TRBJ2-7; maybe TRBD1 (6 bases). Germline assignment: CDR1 SGHVS and CDR2 FQNEAQ. The CDR3 spans 14 residues. Trimming pared 1 base from V and 5 bases from J, leaving 12 bases between. This chain's CDR3 is CASSLVTGSHEQYV. The CDR3 DNA sequence: TGTGCCAGCAGCTTAGTAACAGGGTCGCACGAGCAGTACGTC.

As to this clone: Relative to the germline gene, one junction end is altered; a read error may explain this. This sample also contains other DNA sequences that code for the same CDR3. V is TRBV6-1 and J is TRBJ1-5, with D possibly being TRBD1 (6 bases). Germline CDR1 reads MNHNS; CDR2 reads SASEGT. CDR3 size: 18 residues. The CDR3 is CASSEARQARYSNQPQHF. As DNA, the CDR3 is TGTGCTAGCAGCGAAGCGAGACAGGCTAGATATAGCAATCAGCCCCAGCATTTT.

The rearrangement links TRBV9 to TRBJ2-3, with 13 bases matching TRBD2. Germline CDR1 SGDLS, CDR2 YYNGEE. Trimming took 6 bases from V and 6 from J; bases not matched to a gene: 13. The CDR3 is 17 amino acids. CDR3 nucleotides: TGTGCCAGCACCCCAAACGAACTAGCGGGAGGGTTCGATACGCAGTATTTT. It translates to CASTPNELAGGFDTQYF. Drawing the rest from reference TRBV9 and TRBJ2-3, the complete variable domain is DSGVTQTPKHLITATGQRVTLRCSPRSGDLSVYWYQQSLDQGLQFLIQYYNGEERAKGNILERFSAQQFPDLHSELNLSSLELGDSALYFCASTPNELAGGFDTQYFGPGTRLTVL.

The chain recombines TRBV27 with TRBJ2-1; possible D gene TRBD2, 7 bases. CDR1 and CDR2 (germline): MNHEY, SMNVEV (reference sequence). The CDR3 extends over 16 amino acids. V lost 6 bases, J lost 4 bases, and 19 bases lay in between. The CDR3 region is CASSSLGGLIYNEQFF. In nucleotides, the CDR3 is TGTGCCAGCAGCTCTCTGGGGGGGCTAATATACAATGAGCAGTTCTTC.

This clone has only one observation. This chain connects TRBV28 to TRBJ1-5, with a tentative D call TRBD1 (6 bases). The CDR3 is 15 amino acids. Germline V gene data show CDR1 as MDHEN and CDR2 as SYDVKM. V lost 4 bases and J lost 2, with 12 bases in between. CDR3 nucleotide sequence: TGTGCCAGCAGTTATTTCGCAGGGGGCAATCAGCCCCAGCATTTT. Protein product: CASSYFAGGNQPQHF.

The rearrangement links TRBV5-1 to TRBJ1-2, with 9 bases identical to TRBD1. The CDR3 consists of 15 residues. The germline gives CDR1 SGHRS, CDR2 YFSETQ. V trimming: 0 bases; J trimming: 7 bases; junction bases outside the gene matches: 7. The CDR3 here is CASSLEGQGITGYTF. The CDR3 DNA reads as TGCGCCAGCAGCTTGGAGGGACAGGGAATTACTGGCTACACCTTC.

This chain connects TRBV4-1 to TRBJ2-2, with D unclear. Germline loops: CDR1 MGHRA, CDR2 YSYEKL. CDR3 length equals 14 residues. V was clipped by 0 bases and J by 4 bases, with 6 bases between them. CDR3 sequence reads: CASSQDPLTGELFF. The CDR3 DNA is TGCGCCAGCAGCCAAGATCCCCTCACCGGGGAGCTGTTTTTT.

The chain couples TRBV9 to TRBJ1-4; 7 bases fit TRBD1. The germline V gene encodes CDR1 SGDLS and CDR2 YYNGEE. This CDR3 comprises 15 residues. V trimming: 5 bases; J trimming: 0 bases; junction bases outside the gene matches: 4. The DNA for the CDR3 is TGTGCCAGCAGTGCACAGGGGACAACTAATGAAAAACTGTTTTTT. The encoded protein is CASSAQGTTNEKLFF.

CDR3 sequence reads: CASSLTSGDYNEQFF. Here the CDR3 DNA reads TGTGCCAGCAGTCTTACTAGCGGTGATTACAATGAGCAGTTCTTC. The J gene is TRBJ2-1, the V gene TRBV6-1, with 8 bases matching TRBD2. V shed 5 bases, J shed 4 bases, and the junction held 7 bases outside the gene matches. This CDR3 comprises 15 residues. Germline assignment: CDR1 MNHNS and CDR2 SASEGT.

The chain couples TRBV6-5 to TRBJ1-2; 8 bases are a match to TRBD1. The CDR3 has 15 amino acids. Germline trimming cut 2 bases from V and 6 bases from J; bases unmatched to any gene: 8. Germline V gene lookup returns CDR1 MNHEY and CDR2 SVGAGI. In nucleotides, the CDR3 is TGTGCCAGCAGTTACCGAACAGGGGGAGGAGATGGCTACACCTTC. Amino acid sequence: CASSYRTGGGDGYTF.

The chain combines TRBV30 with TRBJ2-3, with 11 nucleotides matching TRBD2. Trimming took 1 base from V and 0 from J; bases not matched to a gene: 12. This CDR3 has 19 amino acids. CDR1 and CDR2 (germline): GTSNPN, SVGIG (reference sequence). CDR3 DNA sequence: TGTGCCTGGAGTGGGACAGGGTCTAGCGGGGGGATTAGCACAGATACGCAGTATTTT. This gives the protein CAWSGTGSSGGISTDTQYF.

DNA of the CDR3: TGTGCCAGCGGGAGGTCCGAACAAGAGACCCAGTACTTC. Translation: CASGRSEQETQYF. The chain uses TRBV7-9 and TRBJ2-5; TRBD2 might be the D (6 bases). The CDR3 length is 13 residues. In germline, CDR1 is SEHNR, CDR2 FQNEAQ (reference sequence). V lost 8 bases and J lost 2, with 12 bases in between.

With regard to this clone: Other nucleotide sequences from this sample produce the same CDR3. The gene calls are TRBV19 and TRBJ2-5; weak D call: TRBD2 (6 bases). Germline lookup yields CDR1 LNHDA and CDR2 SQIVND (reference sequence). Between the trimmed V and J ends, which lost 3 bases and 4 bases, there was a span of 9 bases. This CDR3 has 13 amino acids. This CDR3 is CASSMVGGETQYF. In nucleotides, the CDR3 is TGTGCCAGTAGTATGGTCGGGGGAGAGACCCAGTACTTC.

The chain couples TRBV19 to TRBJ2-3; maybe TRBD1 (5 bases). CDR3 size: 13 residues. From germline, CDR1 is LNHDA and CDR2 SQIVND (reference sequence). V was pared by 7 bases and J by 4 bases, with 12 bases between. Written as DNA, the CDR3 is TGTGCCAGTACTCAGGGTTTCGCAGATACGCAGTATTTT. It specifies CASTQGFADTQYF.

The chain is built from TRBV18 and TRBJ2-1, with 13 bases that match TRBD2. V dropped 5 bases and J dropped 2; count of bases not matched to a gene: 3. This CDR3 has 16 amino acids. CDR1 KGHSH and CDR2 LQKENI come from the germline V gene. Here the CDR3 DNA reads TGTGCCAGCTCAACAGGGACTAGCGGGGCCTACAATGAGCAGTTCTTC. Translating it yields CASSTGTSGAYNEQFF.

V gene TRBV11-2 combines with J gene TRBJ2-1, with D possibly TRBD2 on 6 matching bases. Germline CDR1 is SGHAT and CDR2 is FQNNGV. This CDR3 spans 17 amino acids. The V end was cut by 5 bases, the J end by 0 bases, with 17 bases between. The CDR3 nucleotides are TGTGCCAGCAGCCCGCTTTTTGCGGGGTCCTCCTACAATGAGCAGTTCTTC. Its protein product is CASSPLFAGSSYNEQFF.

V is TRBV11-2 and J is TRBJ2-1; TRBD2 matches 7 bases. The junction had 3 bases not matched to a gene; V was cut back by 4 bases and J by 3 bases. The CDR3 sequence is 14 residues long. Germline CDR1 and CDR2: SGHAT and FQNNGV. The CDR3 nucleotides read TGTGCCAGCAGCTCTCGGGGGGACTACAATGAGCAGTTCTTC. It codes for CASSSRGDYNEQFF. The entire variable domain, with the rest obtained from reference TRBV11-2 and TRBJ2-1, is as follows: EAGVAQSPRYKIIEKRQSVAFWCNPISGHATLYWYQQILGQGPKLLIQFQNNGVVDDSQLPKDRFSAERLKGVDSTLKIQPAKLEDSAVYLCASSSRGDYNEQFFGPGTRLTVL.

V is TRBV29-1 and J is TRBJ2-1, with D possibly TRBD2 on 5 matching bases. The CDR3 covers 12 residues. Trimming cost V 3 bases and J 5 bases, with 8 bases left between them. Germline CDR1 SQVTM, CDR2 ANQGSEA. The CDR3 DNA reads TGCAGCGTTGAGGAGACTAACAATGAGCAGTTCTTC. As protein: CSVEETNNEQFF.

The V call is TRBV19, the J call TRBJ2-1; 8 bases are shared with TRBD2. The germline V gene encodes CDR1 LNHDA and CDR2 SQIVND (reference sequence). The CDR3 consists of 16 residues. V lost 5 bases, J lost 4 bases, and 10 bases stayed unmatched. The CDR3 sequence is CASSSKLAEEYNEQFF. The CDR3 DNA reads TGTGCCAGTAGTTCCAAACTAGCGGAAGAATACAATGAGCAGTTCTTC.